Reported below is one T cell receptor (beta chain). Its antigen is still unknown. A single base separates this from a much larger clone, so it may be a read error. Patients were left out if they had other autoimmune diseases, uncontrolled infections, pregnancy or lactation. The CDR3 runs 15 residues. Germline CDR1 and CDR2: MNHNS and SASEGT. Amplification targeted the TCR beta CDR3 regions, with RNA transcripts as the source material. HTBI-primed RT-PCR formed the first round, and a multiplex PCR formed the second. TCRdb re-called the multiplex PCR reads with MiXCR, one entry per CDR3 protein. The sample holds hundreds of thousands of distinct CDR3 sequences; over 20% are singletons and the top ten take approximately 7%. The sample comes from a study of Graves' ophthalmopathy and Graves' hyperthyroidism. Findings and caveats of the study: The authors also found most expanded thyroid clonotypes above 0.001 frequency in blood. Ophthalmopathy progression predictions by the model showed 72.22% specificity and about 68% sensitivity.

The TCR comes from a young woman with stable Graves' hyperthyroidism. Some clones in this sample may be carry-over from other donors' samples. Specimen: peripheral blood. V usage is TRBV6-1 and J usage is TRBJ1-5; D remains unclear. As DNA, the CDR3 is TGTGCCAGCATCGGCAGAGTGAATAGCAATCAGCACCAGCATTTT. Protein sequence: CASIGRVNSNQHQHF.